The 12 T cell receptor beta chains in this list originate from one sample, sequenced in a study of response to subunit inactivated influenza vaccine. TCRdb fed the RT-PCR reads into MiXCR, producing one record per CDR3 protein. The sample holds about 650,000 distinct CDR3 sequences; about 15% are singletons and the top ten take 7.6%. Sequenced material: PBMCs from blood, taken less than 15 days before vaccination. These TCRs come from a man between 50 and 59 years old who received an inactivated influenza vaccine.

The rearrangement uses TRBV29-1 and TRBJ2-7; D perhaps matches TRBD2 (6 bases). The CDR3 totals 16 residues. V lost 4 bases, J lost 1 base, and 20 bases lay in between. Germline CDR1 is SQVTM and CDR2 is ANQGSEA. CDR3 nucleotides: TGCAGCGTTGTACCGGCTGGGGGGAGTTTGTCCTACGAGCAGTACTTC. It specifies CSVVPAGGSLSYEQYF.

This clonotype came up many times. V usage is TRBV24-1 and J usage is TRBJ2-3; TRBD1 is a possible D gene (6 bases). The CDR3 is 14 residues long. The V end was cut by 2 bases, the J end by 2 bases, with 7 bases between. Germline CDR1 is KGHDR and CDR2 is SFDVKD. Written as DNA, the CDR3 is TGTGCCACCAGTGATTACAGGGACACAGATACGCAGTATTTT. Its protein is CATSDYRDTDTQYF.

In the case of this clonotype: An end of the junction does not agree with germline; a read error may underlie this. J is TRBJ2-7 and V is TRBV6-2 or TRBV6-3; no definite D call. CDR1 and CDR2 (germline): MNHEY, SVGEGT. The CDR3 consists of 12 residues. The CDR3 nucleotides are TGTACCAGCAGAGTTGCGTCCTACGAGCAGTACTTC. It encodes CTSRVASYEQYF.

The J gene is TRBJ2-1, the V gene TRBV5-1, with TRBD2 matching 8 bases. V lost 0 bases, J lost 2 bases, and 4 bases stayed unmatched. The germline gives CDR1 SGHRS, CDR2 YFSETQ. The CDR3 has 16 amino acids. The CDR3 DNA follows: TGCGCCAGCAGCTTGGGTGGGACTAGAACCTACAATGAGCAGTTCTTC. It encodes CASSLGGTRTYNEQFF.

The rearrangement links TRBV20-1 to TRBJ2-3, with 8 nucleotides matching TRBD2. Germline lookup yields CDR1 DFQATT and CDR2 SNEGSKA (reference sequence). The CDR3 extends over 15 amino acids. V lost 6 bases, J lost 3 bases, and 11 bases stayed unmatched. The CDR3 spells CSADAGTSATDTQYF. The CDR3 nucleotides are TGCAGTGCCGACGCCGGGACTAGTGCAACAGATACGCAGTATTTT.

The chain has TRBV7-2 and TRBJ2-7; 9 nucleotides line up with TRBD2. V was clipped by 0 bases and J by 5 bases; unmatched bases: 8. The length of the CDR3 is 16 residues. Per the germline V gene, CDR1 is SGHTA and CDR2 is FQGNSA. CDR3 nucleotides: TGTGCCAGCAGCTTAGCCGGTAGCGGGAGTTTCGACGAGCAGTACTTC. Its protein is CASSLAGSGSFDEQYF.

This clonotype has more than one count but fewer than ten. The chain couples TRBV20-1 to TRBJ2-5, with TRBD2 identical over 8 bases. The CDR3 runs to 15 residues. V dropped 4 bases and J dropped 5; count of bases not matched to a gene: 12. Germline V gene sequence: CDR1 DFQATT, CDR2 SNEGSKA (reference sequence). The CDR3 loop reads CSANPFGVAGETQYF. As DNA, the CDR3 is TGCAGTGCTAATCCCTTCGGAGTAGCGGGGGAGACCCAGTACTTC.

This clonotype has just a few counts. V gene TRBV7-2 combines with J gene TRBJ2-4; D tentatively reads TRBD1 or TRBD2 (5 bases each). Trimming pared 5 bases from V and 7 bases from J, leaving 12 bases between. The V gene's germline CDR1 is SGHTA and CDR2 FQGNSA. The CDR3 extends over 13 amino acids. CDR3 in amino acids: CASSPGTANIQYF. The CDR3 nucleotides are TGTGCCAGCAGCCCAGGGACGGCGAACATTCAGTACTTC.

The chain combines TRBV2 with TRBJ2-5; D may be TRBD1 (6 bases). Looked up from germline, CDR1 is SNHLY and CDR2 is FYNNEI. This CDR3 is built from 15 residues. V lost 7 bases to trimming and J lost 5 bases, with 20 bases between them. This CDR3 is CASTDRQAIGETQYF. DNA for the CDR3: TGTGCCAGCACAGATAGACAGGCGATAGGGGAGACCCAGTACTTC.

As to this clonotype: The junction differs from germline at one of its ends, possibly a read error. V is TRBV7-3 and J is TRBJ2-1, with D possibly being TRBD1 (5 bases). CDR3 length equals 13 residues. Germline V gene sequence: CDR1 SGHTA, CDR2 FQGTGA. CDR3 DNA sequence: TGTGCCAGCAGCCCCCACACGCTAGACGTCAGGGTCTTC. Protein: CASSPHTLDVRVF. The whole variable domain, remainder taken from reference TRBV7-3 and TRBJ2-1, is GAGVSQTPSNKVTEKGKYVELRCDPISGHTALYWYRQSLGQGPEFLIYFQGTGAADDSGLPNDRFFAVRPEGSVSTLKIQRTERGDSAVYLCASSPHTLDVRVFGPGTRLTVL.

This clonotype was detected a few times. The CDR3 sequence: CSARGPGFYEQYF. For the CDR3, the DNA is TGCAGTGCTCGGGGGCCAGGGTTCTACGAGCAGTACTTC. The J gene is TRBJ2-7, the V gene TRBV20-1; D may be TRBD1 or TRBD2 (6 bases each). The V end was cut by 5 bases, the J end by 3 bases, with 14 bases between. There are 13 residues in the CDR3. Germline CDR1 and CDR2: DFQATT and SNEGSKA (reference sequence).

V and J are TRBV20-1 and TRBJ1-2; 9 nucleotides line up with TRBD1. The CDR3 runs to 17 residues. Germline values: CDR1 DFQATT, CDR2 SNEGSKA (reference sequence). V dropped 5 bases and J dropped 4; count of bases not matched to a gene: 17. The CDR3 loop reads CSAFYLGNRGLVYGYTF. CDR3 coding DNA: TGCAGTGCTTTCTACCTTGGAAACAGGGGGCTGGTCTATGGCTACACCTTC.